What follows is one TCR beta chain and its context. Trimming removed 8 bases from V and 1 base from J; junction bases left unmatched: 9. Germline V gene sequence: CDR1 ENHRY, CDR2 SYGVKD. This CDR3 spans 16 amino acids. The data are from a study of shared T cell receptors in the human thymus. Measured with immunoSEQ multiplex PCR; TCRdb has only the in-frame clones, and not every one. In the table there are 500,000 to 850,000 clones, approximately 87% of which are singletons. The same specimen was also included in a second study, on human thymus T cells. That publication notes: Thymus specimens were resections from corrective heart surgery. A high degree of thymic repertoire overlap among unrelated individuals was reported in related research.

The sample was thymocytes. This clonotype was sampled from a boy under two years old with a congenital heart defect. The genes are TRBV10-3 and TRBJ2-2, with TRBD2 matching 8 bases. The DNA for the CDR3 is TGTGCCATCGGTCGAGCGGGGGCTAAGAACACCGGGGAGCTGTTTTTT. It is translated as CAIGRAGAKNTGELFF.